These 8 T cell receptor beta chains came from one sample sequenced in a study of T cell responses to AZD1222 COVID-19 vaccine. Clones were read by immunoSEQ multiplex PCR, and TCRdb kept only the in-frame ones, dropping some. In the table there are some 150,000 clones, 85% to 90% of which are singletons. Specimen: peripheral blood, collected 28 days after the second AZD1222 dose. These receptors were collected from an adult who received the AZD1222 COVID-19 vaccine.

The chain employs TRBV27 and TRBJ2-5; 9 bases fit TRBD2. This CDR3 comprises 15 residues. With 6 bases clipped from V and 1 base from J, the junction kept 6 bases outside the gene matches. Germline V gene sequence: CDR1 MNHEY, CDR2 SMNVEV (reference sequence). The CDR3 loop is CASRAGGASQETQYF. CDR3 sequence (DNA): TGTGCCAGCAGGGCGGGGGGGGCCTCCCAAGAGACCCAGTACTTC.

The V gene is TRBV4-1, the J gene TRBJ1-4; D is possibly TRBD1 (6 bases). V shed 0 bases and J shed 8 bases, with 13 bases lying between them. The CDR3 has 15 residues. Germline CDR1 reads MGHRA; CDR2 reads YSYEKL. The CDR3 is CASSQDRGSIEKLFF. Here the CDR3 DNA reads TGCGCCAGCAGCCAAGACAGGGGATCAATCGAAAAACTGTTTTTT.

This clone was found once. This chain links TRBV30 with TRBJ2-1; maybe TRBD1 (5 bases). Germline loops: CDR1 GTSNPN, CDR2 SVGIG (reference sequence). The CDR3 runs to 14 residues. The V gene lost 4 bases and the J gene lost 10 bases, with 20 bases spanning the gap. The DNA of the CDR3 is TGTGCCTGGACCCTACCCCCGCAGGGTGGCGAGCAGTTCTTC. As protein: CAWTLPPQGGEQFF.

The chain carries TRBV7-2 and TRBJ1-1; 8 nucleotides line up with TRBD1. V shed 5 bases and J 4 bases; nucleotides not matched to a gene: 9. There are 15 residues in the CDR3. CDR1 SGHTA and CDR2 FQGNSA come from the germline V gene. The CDR3: CASSTQRTGPTEAFF. CDR3 sequence (DNA): TGTGCCAGCAGCACACAGAGGACAGGGCCCACTGAAGCTTTCTTT.

The J gene is TRBJ1-3, the V gene TRBV5-1; maybe TRBD1 (5 bases). CDR3 size: 15 residues. Trimming removed 0 bases at V and 4 bases at J, with 11 bases between. Germline V gene data show CDR1 as SGHRS and CDR2 as YFSETQ. The CDR3 DNA reads TGCGCCAGCAGCTTGGATGGGGCTTCGGGAAACACCATATATTTT. The encoded protein is CASSLDGASGNTIYF.

V usage is TRBV16 and J usage is TRBJ2-1; 7 nucleotides match TRBD2. CDR1 is KGHSY and CDR2 is FQNENV in the germline V gene. V dropped 7 bases and J dropped 9; count of bases not matched to a gene: 15. The CDR3 has 15 amino acids. The DNA of the CDR3 is TGTGCCAGCACGGTGTCGGGAGGAACCTACGGTGAGCAGTTCTTC. The encoded protein is CASTVSGGTYGEQFF.

This chain joins TRBV5-1 and TRBJ1-2; 7 bases align to TRBD1. Per germline, CDR1 SGHRS and CDR2 YFSETQ. There are 14 residues in the CDR3. V was pared by 5 bases and J by 3 bases, with 7 bases of the junction left unmatched. The CDR3: CASSREGADYGYTF. CDR3 nucleotides: TGCGCCAGCAGTAGAGAGGGGGCGGACTATGGCTACACCTTC.

The J gene is TRBJ1-2, the V gene TRBV4-1, with D uncertain. There are 14 residues in the CDR3. The V and J ends lost 3 bases and 1 base respectively, with 9 bases between them. CDR1 MGHRA and CDR2 YSYEKL come from the germline V gene. The CDR3 here is CASSHPDINYGYTF. The CDR3 DNA sequence: TGCGCCAGCAGCCACCCTGACATTAACTATGGCTACACCTTC.